The entry below describes one T cell receptor beta chain. This sample was included in a study of T-cell memory formation after mild COVID-19. A single record per CDR3 protein comes from TCRdb applying MiXCR to the 5' RACE reads. The sample lists 90,000 to 120,000 distinct CDR3 sequences, approximately 15% occurring once. The J segment lost 7 bases and the V segment lost 4 bases, leaving 12 bases of the junction unmatched. In germline, CDR1 is LNHDA, CDR2 SQIVND (reference sequence). The CDR3 has 17 residues. The chain couples TRBV19 to TRBJ2-1, with TRBD1 matching 11 bases. Sequencing was done on a sample of PBMCs or a T cell subset sorted from them (not recorded which). This TCR came from a man aged 18 to 30 who had mild COVID-19 (a few samples of this study predate the infection). Cell type and time point are not known. CDR3 region: CASSTLHRDRGSNEQFF. In DNA form, the CDR3 reads TGTGCCAGTAGTACACTCCACCGGGACAGGGGGTCAAATGAGCAGTTCTTC.